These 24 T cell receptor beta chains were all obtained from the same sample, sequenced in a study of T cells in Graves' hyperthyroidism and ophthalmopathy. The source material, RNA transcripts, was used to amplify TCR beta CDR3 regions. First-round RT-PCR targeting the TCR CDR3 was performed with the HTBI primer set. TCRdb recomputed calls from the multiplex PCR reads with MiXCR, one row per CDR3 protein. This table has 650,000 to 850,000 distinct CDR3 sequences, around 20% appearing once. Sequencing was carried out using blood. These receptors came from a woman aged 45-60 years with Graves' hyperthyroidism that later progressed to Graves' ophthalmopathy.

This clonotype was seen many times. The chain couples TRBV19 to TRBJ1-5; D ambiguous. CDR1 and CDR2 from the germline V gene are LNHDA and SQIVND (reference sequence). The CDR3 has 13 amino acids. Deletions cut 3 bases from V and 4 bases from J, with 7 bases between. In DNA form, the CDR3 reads TGTGCCAGTAGTATCGTGGGGAATCAGCCCCAGCATTTT. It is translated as CASSIVGNQPQHF. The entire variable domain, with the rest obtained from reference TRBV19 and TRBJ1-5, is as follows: DGGITQSPKYLFRKEGQNVTLSCEQNLNHDAMYWYRQDPGQGLRLIYYSQIVNDFQKGDIAEGYSVSREKKESFPLTVTSAQKNPTAFYLCASSIVGNQPQHFGDGTRLSIL.

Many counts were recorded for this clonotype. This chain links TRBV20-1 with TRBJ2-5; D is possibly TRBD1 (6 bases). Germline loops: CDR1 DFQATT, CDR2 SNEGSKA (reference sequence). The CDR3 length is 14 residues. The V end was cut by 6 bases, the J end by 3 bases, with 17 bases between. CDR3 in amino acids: CSATGTPGEETQYF. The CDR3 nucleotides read TGCAGTGCAACAGGGACCCCCGGGGAAGAGACCCAGTACTTC.

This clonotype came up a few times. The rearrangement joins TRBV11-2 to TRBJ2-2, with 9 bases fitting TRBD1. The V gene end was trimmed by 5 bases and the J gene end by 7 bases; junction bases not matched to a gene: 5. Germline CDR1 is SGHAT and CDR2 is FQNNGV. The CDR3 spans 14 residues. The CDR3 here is CASSLGQGIGELFF. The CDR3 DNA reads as TGTGCCAGCAGCCTAGGACAGGGGATCGGGGAGCTGTTTTTT. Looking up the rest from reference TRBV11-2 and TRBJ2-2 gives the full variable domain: EAGVAQSPRYKIIEKRQSVAFWCNPISGHATLYWYQQILGQGPKLLIQFQNNGVVDDSQLPKDRFSAERLKGVDSTLKIQPAKLEDSAVYLCASSLGQGIGELFFGEGSRLTVL.

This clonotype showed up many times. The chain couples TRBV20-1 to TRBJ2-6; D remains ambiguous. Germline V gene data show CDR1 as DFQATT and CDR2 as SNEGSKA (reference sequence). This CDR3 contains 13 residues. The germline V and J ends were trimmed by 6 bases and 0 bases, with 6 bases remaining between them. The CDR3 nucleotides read TGCAGTGCCCAGGACTCTGGGGCCAACGTCCTGACTTTC. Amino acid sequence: CSAQDSGANVLTF.

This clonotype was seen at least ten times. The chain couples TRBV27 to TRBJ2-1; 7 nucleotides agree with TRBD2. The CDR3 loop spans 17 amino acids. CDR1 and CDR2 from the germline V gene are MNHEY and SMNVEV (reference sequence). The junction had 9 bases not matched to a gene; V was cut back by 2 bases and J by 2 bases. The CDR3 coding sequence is TGTGCCAGCAGTTTAGTGGCCGCTGCGGGAGCCTACAATGAGCAGTTCTTC. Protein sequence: CASSLVAAAGAYNEQFF.

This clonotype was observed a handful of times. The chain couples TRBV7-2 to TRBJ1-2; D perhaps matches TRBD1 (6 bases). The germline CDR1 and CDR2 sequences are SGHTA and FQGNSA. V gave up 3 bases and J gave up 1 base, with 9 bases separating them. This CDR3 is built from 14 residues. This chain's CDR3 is CASSFPGVNYGYTF. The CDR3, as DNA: TGTGCCAGCAGCTTCCCAGGGGTTAACTATGGCTACACCTTC.

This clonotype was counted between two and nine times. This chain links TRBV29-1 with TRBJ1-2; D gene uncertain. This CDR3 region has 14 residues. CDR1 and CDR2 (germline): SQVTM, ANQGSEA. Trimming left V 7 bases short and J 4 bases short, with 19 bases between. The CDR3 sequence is CSATRDQATYGYTF. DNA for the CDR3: TGCAGCGCCACGAGGGATCAGGCGACCTATGGCTACACCTTC.

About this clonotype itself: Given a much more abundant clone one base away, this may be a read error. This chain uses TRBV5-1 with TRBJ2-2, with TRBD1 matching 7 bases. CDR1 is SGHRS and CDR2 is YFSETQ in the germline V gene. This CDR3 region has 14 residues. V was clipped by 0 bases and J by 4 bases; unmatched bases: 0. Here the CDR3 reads CASSLGDSTGELFF. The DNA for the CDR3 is TGCGCCAGCAGCTTGGGGGACAGCACCGGGGAGCTGTTTTTT.

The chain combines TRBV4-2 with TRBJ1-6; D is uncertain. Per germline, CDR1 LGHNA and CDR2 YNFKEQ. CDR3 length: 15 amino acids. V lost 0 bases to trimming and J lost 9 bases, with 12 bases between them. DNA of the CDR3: TGTGCCAGCAGCCAAGAAGAGGCAGTATCTTCACCCCTCCACTTT. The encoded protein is CASSQEEAVSSPLHF.

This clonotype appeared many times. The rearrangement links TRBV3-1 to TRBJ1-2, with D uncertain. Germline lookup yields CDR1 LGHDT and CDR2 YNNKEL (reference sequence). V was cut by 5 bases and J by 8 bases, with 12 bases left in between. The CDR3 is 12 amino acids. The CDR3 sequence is CASSARSWGYTF. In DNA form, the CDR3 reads TGTGCCAGCAGCGCGCGGTCATGGGGCTACACCTTC.

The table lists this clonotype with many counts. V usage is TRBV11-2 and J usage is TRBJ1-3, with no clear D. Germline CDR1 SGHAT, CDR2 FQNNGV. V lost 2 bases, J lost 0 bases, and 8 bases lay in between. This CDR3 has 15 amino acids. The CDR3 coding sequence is TGTGCCAGCAGCTTAAGGCCTGCCTCTGGAAACACCATATATTTT. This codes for CASSLRPASGNTIYF. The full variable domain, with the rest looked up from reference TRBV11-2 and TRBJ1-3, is EAGVAQSPRYKIIEKRQSVAFWCNPISGHATLYWYQQILGQGPKLLIQFQNNGVVDDSQLPKDRFSAERLKGVDSTLKIQPAKLEDSAVYLCASSLRPASGNTIYFGEGSWLTVV.

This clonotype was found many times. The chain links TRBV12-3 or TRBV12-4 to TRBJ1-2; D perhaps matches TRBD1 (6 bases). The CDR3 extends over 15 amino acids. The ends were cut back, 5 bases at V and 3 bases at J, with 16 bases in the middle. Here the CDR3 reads CASSLGQINYYGYTF. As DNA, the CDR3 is TGTGCCAGCAGTCTAGGACAGATCAACTACTATGGCTACACCTTC.

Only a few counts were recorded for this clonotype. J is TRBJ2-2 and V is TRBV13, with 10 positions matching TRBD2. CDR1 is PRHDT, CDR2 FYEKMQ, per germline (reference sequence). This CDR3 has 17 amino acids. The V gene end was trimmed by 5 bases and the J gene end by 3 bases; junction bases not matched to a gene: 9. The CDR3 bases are TGTGCCAGCAGCCCACAGCGGGGGGGCCGAGACACCGGGGAGCTGTTTTTT. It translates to CASSPQRGGRDTGELFF.

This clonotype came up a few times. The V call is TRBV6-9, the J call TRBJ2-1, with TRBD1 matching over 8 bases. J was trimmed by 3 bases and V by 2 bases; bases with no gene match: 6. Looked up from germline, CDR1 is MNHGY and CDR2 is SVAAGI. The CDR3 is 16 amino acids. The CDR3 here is CASSYVADRDYNEQFF. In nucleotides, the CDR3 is TGTGCCAGCAGTTATGTAGCGGACAGGGACTACAATGAGCAGTTCTTC.

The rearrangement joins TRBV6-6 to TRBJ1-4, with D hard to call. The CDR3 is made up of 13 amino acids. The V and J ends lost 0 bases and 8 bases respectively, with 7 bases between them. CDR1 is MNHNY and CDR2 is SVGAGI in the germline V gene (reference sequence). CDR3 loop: CASSYSDQEKLFF. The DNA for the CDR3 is TGTGCCAGCAGTTACTCGGACCAAGAAAAACTGTTTTTT.

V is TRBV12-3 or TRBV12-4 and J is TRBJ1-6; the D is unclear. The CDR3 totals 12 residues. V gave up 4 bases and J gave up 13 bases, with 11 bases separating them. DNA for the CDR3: TGTGCCAGCAGTTCGACTCCCAATCCCCTCCACTTT. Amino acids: CASSSTPNPLHF.

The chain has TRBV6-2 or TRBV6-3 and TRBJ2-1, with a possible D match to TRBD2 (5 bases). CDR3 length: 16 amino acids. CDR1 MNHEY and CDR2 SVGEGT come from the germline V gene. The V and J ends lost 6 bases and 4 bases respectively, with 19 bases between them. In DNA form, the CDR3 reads TGTGCCAGCAGCCCTAACCCACCGACTATTTACAATGAGCAGTTCTTC. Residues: CASSPNPPTIYNEQFF.

This CDR3 reads CAGGQGPNTEAFF. DNA for the CDR3: TGTGCCGGAGGACAGGGCCCGAACACTGAAGCTTTCTTT. The rearrangement joins TRBV6-1 to TRBJ1-1; 8 bases match TRBD1. Per germline, CDR1 MNHNS and CDR2 SASEGT. After removal of 11 bases from V and 1 base from J, the junction contained 6 bases not matched to a gene. The CDR3 sequence is 13 residues long.

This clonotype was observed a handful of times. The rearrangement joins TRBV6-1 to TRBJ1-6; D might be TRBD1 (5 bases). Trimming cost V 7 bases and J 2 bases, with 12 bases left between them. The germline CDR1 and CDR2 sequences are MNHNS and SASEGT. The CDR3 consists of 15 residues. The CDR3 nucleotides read TGTGCCAGCAATACAGGAAGGACCTATAATTCACCCCTCCACTTT. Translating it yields CASNTGRTYNSPLHF.

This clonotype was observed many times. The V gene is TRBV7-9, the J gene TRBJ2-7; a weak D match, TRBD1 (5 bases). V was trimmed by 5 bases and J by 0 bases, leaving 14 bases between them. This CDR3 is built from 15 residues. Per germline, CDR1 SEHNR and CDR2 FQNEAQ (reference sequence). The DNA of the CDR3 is TGTGCCAGCAGCGCAGGGCCCTTAAGCTCCTACGAGCAGTACTTC. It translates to CASSAGPLSSYEQYF.

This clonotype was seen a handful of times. The CDR3 sequence is CASTLRGDQETQYF. CDR3 nucleotides: TGTGCCAGCACCCTCCGGGGGGACCAAGAGACCCAGTACTTC. The rearrangement uses TRBV25-1 and TRBJ2-5, with TRBD2 matching over 7 bases. V was clipped by 7 bases and J by 0 bases; unmatched bases: 5. This CDR3 has 14 amino acids. Germline-derived CDR1 and CDR2 are MGHDK and SYGVNS.

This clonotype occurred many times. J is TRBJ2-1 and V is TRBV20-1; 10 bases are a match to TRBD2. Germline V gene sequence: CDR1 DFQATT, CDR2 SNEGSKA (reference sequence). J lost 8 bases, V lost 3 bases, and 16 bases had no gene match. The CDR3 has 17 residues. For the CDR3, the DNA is TGCAGTGCTAGCCCTATAGCGGGGGGCGGGGTCCGCGATGAGCAGTTCTTC. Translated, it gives CSASPIAGGGVRDEQFF.

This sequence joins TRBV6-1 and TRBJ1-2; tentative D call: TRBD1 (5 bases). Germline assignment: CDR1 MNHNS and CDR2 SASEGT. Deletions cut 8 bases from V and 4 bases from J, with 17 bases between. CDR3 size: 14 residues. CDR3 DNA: TGTGCCAGCGCTCCCCCCGACAGACCCTATGGCTACACCTTC. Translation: CASAPPDRPYGYTF.

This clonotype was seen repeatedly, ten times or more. The CDR3 region is CASSLATGTRKETQYF. CDR3 nucleotide sequence: TGTGCCAGCAGTTTAGCCACCGGGACTAGGAAAGAGACCCAGTACTTC. The chain is built from TRBV12-3 or TRBV12-4 and TRBJ2-5; 8 nucleotides line up with TRBD2. This CDR3 is 16 amino acids long. V gave up 0 bases and J gave up 3 bases; unmatched junction bases: 6.